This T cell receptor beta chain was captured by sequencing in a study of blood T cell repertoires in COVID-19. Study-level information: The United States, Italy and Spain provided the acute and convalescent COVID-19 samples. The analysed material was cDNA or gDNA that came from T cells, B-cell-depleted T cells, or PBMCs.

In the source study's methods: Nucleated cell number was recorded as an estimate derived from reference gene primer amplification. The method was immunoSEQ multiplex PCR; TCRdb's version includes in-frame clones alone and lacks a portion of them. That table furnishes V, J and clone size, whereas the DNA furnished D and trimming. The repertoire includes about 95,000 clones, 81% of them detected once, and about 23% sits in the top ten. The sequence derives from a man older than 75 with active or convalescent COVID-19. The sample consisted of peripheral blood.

The CDR3 sequence is CASSLDRGGLKLFF. CDR3 DNA: TGTGCCAGCAGCCTTGACAGGGGGGGCTTGAAACTGTTTTTT. The chain uses TRBV2 and TRBJ1-4, with 9 bases aligning to TRBD1. This CDR3 is built from 14 residues. J lost 11 bases, V lost 6 bases, and 10 bases had no gene match. Germline V lookup: CDR1 SNHLY, CDR2 FYNNEI.